The next 4 T cell receptor beta chains were all read from a single sample in a study of shared T cell receptors in the human thymus (dated by TCRdb to the early 2020s). Library preparation used the immunoSEQ multiplex PCR assay. This is the immuneACCESS table as TCRdb keeps it, with only in-frame sequences that have V and J called. A part of the clones is gone; compared with another copy, unresolved V genes explain less than half, and the rest is unexplained. A total of under 700,000 clones appear in this sample, around three quarters of them only once. The top ten clonotypes cover more than 0.01% of the sample. These data also featured in a second study, about human thymus T cells.

Sequenced input: thymocytes. Every receptor here comes from a boy in the first two years of life with a congenital heart defect. Donor details come from another sample of the same person, matched by shared clones.

This chain joins TRBV19 and TRBJ2-7; tentatively, D is TRBD2 (5 bases). The CDR3 consists of 14 residues. Trimming took 0 bases from V and 3 from J, leaving 9 bases between them. The germline V gene has CDR1 LNHDA and CDR2 SQIVND (reference sequence). The DNA of the CDR3 is TGTGCCAGTAGTATAGAGGTCGGAGGCTACGAGCAGTACTTC. Translating gives CASSIEVGGYEQYF.

This clone came up a few times. The rearrangement joins TRBV5-5 to TRBJ1-2, with 7 bases matching TRBD1. V was clipped by 4 bases and J by 4 bases; unmatched bases: 4. Germline V gene sequence: CDR1 SGHKS, CDR2 YYEKEE (reference sequence). This CDR3 is built from 13 residues. The CDR3, as DNA: TGTGCCAGCAGCCCGGGACAGCCCTATGGCTACACCTTC. Amino acids: CASSPGQPYGYTF. Drawing the rest from reference TRBV5-5 and TRBJ1-2, the complete variable domain is DAGVTQSPTHLIKTRGQQVTLRCSPISGHKSVSWYQQVLGQGPQFIFQYYEKEERGRGNFPDRFSARQFPNYSSELNVNALLLGDSALYLCASSPGQPYGYTFGSGTRLTVV.

The chain is built from TRBV28 and TRBJ2-5, with D tentatively TRBD1 (5 bases). The V gene lost 4 bases and the J gene lost 1 base, with 16 bases spanning the gap. This CDR3 has 16 residues. CDR1 and CDR2 from the germline V gene are MDHEN and SYDVKM. The CDR3 DNA reads TGTGCCAGCAGTTCTCCATTCACAAGGGGCCAAGAGACCCAGTACTTC. Its translation is CASSSPFTRGQETQYF.

This sequence joins TRBV5-1 and TRBJ1-4; TRBD1 is a possible D gene (5 bases). V lost 5 bases and J 4 bases, leaving 21 bases between the germline ends. Germline CDR1 SGHRS, CDR2 YFSETQ. The CDR3 runs to 17 residues. CDR3 sequence reads: CASRRAGPRWGNEKLFF. The DNA of the CDR3 is TGCGCCAGCAGAAGGGCAGGGCCCAGGTGGGGTAATGAAAAACTGTTTTTT.